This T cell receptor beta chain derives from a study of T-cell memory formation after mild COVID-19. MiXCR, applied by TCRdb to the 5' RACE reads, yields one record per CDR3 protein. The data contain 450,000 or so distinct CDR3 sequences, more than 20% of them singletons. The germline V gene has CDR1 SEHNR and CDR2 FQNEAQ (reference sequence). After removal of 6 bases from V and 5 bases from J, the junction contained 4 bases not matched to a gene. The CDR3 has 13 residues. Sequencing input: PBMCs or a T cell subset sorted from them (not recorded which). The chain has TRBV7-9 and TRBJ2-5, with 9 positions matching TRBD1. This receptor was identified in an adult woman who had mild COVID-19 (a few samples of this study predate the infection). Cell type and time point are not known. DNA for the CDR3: TGTGCCAGCAGGGGGACAGGGCCGGAGACCCAGTACTTC. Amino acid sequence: CASRGTGPETQYF.